The 3 T cell receptor beta chains below come from one sample, sequenced in a study of cytomegalovirus exposure and HLA in healthy donors. PCR was performed using 60 Vbeta and 13 Jbeta primers. Some clones are missing from TCRdb's copy, which holds only in-frame ones; the method was immunoSEQ multiplex PCR. The table has roughly 200,000 clones, just over 75% seen once. Sequenced: PBMCs. These receptors all stem from a woman aged 60 to 75 in good health and CMV-seropositive.

A few counts support this clone. V gene TRBV2 combines with J gene TRBJ2-5, with TRBD2 matching 7 bases. The germline V gene encodes CDR1 SNHLY and CDR2 FYNNEI. The V and J ends lost 8 bases and 5 bases, in that order; junction bases with no gene match: 17. CDR3 length equals 16 residues. CDR3 protein: CASATQRDSIGETQYF. In DNA form, the CDR3 reads TGTGCCAGCGCAACGCAGCGGGACTCTATTGGGGAGACCCAGTACTTC.

This clone was detected only a few times. At one boundary the junction diverges from the germline segment, which might be a read error. Other DNA sequences in this sample translate to the same CDR3. CDR3 nucleotides: TGTGCCAGCAGCCCCCAGGGGAATGAAAAACTGTTTTTT. It specifies CASSPQGNEKLFF. The chain uses TRBV4-1 and TRBJ1-4; tentatively, D is TRBD1 (6 bases). Germline V gene lookup returns CDR1 MGHRA and CDR2 YSYEKL. The CDR3 loop spans 13 amino acids.

The chain links TRBV27 to TRBJ1-2; D is ambiguous. The CDR3 has 17 residues. Trimming removed 0 bases at V and 4 bases at J, with 18 bases between. The germline gives CDR1 MNHEY, CDR2 SMNVEV (reference sequence). The CDR3 sequence is CASSLSDHGVGVYGYTF. Written as DNA, the CDR3 is TGTGCCAGCAGTTTATCGGATCACGGGGTTGGGGTCTATGGCTACACCTTC.